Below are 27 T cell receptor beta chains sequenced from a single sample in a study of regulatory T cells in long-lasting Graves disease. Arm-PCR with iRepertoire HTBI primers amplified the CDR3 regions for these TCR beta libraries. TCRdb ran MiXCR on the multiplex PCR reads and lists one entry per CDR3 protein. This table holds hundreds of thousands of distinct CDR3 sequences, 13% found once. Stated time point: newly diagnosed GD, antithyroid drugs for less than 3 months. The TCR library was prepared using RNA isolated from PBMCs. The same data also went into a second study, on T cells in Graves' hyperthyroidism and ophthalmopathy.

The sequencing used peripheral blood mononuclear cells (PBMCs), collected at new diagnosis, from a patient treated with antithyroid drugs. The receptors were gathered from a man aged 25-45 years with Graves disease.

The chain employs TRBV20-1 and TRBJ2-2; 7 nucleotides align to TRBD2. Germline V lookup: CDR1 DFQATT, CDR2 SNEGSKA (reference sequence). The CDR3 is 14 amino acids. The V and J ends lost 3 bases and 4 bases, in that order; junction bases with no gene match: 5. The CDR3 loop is CSARTERGTGELFF. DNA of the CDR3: TGCAGTGCTAGGACAGAGCGGGGCACCGGGGAGCTGTTTTTT.

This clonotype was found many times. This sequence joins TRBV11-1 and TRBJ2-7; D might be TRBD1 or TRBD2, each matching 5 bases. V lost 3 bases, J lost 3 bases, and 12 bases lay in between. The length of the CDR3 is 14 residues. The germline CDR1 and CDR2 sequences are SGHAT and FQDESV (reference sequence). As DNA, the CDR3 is TGTGCCAGCAGCTTTGGGGGAAAAAGCTACGAGCAGTACTTC. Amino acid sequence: CASSFGGKSYEQYF. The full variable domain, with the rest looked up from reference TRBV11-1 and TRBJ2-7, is EAEVAQSPRYKITEKSQAVAFWCDPISGHATLYWYRQILGQGPELLVQFQDESVVDDSQLPKDRFSAERLKGVDSTLKIQPAELGDSAMYLCASSFGGKSYEQYFGPGTRLTVT.

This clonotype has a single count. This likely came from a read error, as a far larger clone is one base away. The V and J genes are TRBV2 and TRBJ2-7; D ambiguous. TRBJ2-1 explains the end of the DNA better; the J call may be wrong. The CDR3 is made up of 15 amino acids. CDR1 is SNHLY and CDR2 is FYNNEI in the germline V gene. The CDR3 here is CASRQRDKSYNEQFF. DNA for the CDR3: TGTGCCAGCAGACAACGAGACAAAAGCTACAATGAGCAGTTCTTC.

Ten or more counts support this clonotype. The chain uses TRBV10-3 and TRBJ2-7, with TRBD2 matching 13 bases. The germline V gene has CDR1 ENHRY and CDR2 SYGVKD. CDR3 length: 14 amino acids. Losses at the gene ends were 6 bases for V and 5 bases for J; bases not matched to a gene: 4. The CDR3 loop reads CAIRGTSGMDEQYF. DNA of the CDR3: TGTGCCATCAGAGGGACTAGCGGGATGGACGAGCAGTACTTC.

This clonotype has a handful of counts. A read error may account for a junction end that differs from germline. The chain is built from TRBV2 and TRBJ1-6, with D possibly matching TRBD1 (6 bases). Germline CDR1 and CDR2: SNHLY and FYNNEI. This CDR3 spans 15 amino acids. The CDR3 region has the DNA TGTGCCAGCAGTGAAGTGAGGGGGGCTAATTCACTCCTCCACTTT. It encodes CASSEVRGANSLLHF.

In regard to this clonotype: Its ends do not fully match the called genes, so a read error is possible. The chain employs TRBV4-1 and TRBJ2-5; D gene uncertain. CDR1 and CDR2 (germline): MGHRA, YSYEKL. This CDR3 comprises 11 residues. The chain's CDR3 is CASGHWETQYF. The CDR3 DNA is TGCGCCAGCGGCCATTGGGAGACCCAGTACTTC.

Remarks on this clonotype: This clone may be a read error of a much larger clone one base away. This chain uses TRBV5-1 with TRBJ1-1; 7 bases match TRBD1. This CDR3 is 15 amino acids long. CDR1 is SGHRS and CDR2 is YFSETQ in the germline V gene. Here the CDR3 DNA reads TGCGCCAACAGCCGTCAACAGGGGCTGAACACTGAAGCTTTCTTT. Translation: CANSRQQGLNTEAFF.

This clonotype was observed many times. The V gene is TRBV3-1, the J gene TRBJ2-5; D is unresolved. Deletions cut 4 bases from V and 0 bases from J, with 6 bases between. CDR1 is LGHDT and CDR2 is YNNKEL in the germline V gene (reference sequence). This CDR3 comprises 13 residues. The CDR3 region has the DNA TGTGCCAGCAGCCTCCCGTACCAAGAGACCCAGTACTTC. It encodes CASSLPYQETQYF.

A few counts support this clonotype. CDR3 loop: CSARKQYEQYF. CDR3 nucleotides: TGCAGTGCTAGAAAGCAGTACGAGCAGTACTTC. The chain uses TRBV20-1 and TRBJ2-7; D remains unclear. Trimming shortened V by 2 bases and J by 4 bases, and 6 bases separated the two germline ends. CDR1 DFQATT and CDR2 SNEGSKA come from the germline V gene (reference sequence). The CDR3 contains 11 residues.

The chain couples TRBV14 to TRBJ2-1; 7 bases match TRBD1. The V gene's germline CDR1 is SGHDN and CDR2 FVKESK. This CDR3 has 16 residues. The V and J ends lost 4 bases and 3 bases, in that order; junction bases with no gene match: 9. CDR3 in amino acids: CASSPDRDSVYNEQFF. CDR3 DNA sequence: TGTGCCAGCAGCCCAGACAGGGACAGCGTCTACAATGAGCAGTTCTTC.

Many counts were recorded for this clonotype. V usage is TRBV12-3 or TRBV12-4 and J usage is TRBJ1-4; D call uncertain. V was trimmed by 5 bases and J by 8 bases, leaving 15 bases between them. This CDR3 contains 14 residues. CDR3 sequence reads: CASSLAGPTEKLFF. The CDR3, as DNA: TGTGCCAGCAGTCTCGCTGGCCCCACAGAAAAACTGTTTTTT.

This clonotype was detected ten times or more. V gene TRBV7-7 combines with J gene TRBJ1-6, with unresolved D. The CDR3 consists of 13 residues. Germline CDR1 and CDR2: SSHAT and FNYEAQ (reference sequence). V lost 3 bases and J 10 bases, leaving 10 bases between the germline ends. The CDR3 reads CASSLSEKSPLHF. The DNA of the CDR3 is TGTGCCAGCAGCTTGTCCGAAAAGTCACCCCTCCACTTT.

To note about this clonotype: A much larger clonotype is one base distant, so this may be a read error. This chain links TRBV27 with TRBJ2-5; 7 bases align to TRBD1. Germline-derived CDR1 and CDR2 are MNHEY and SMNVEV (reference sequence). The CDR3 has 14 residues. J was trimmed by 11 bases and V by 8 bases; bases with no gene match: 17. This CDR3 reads CASGTGQTYNEQYF. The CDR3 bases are TGTGCCAGCGGAACGGGACAGACCTACAATGAGCAGTACTTC.

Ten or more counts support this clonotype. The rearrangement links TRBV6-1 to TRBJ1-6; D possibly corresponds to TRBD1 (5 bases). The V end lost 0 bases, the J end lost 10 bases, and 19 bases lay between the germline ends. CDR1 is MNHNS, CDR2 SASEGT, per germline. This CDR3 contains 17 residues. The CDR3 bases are TGTGCCAGCAGTGAAGCGGGAATCAGGGCTAGAGGGTCACCCCTCCACTTT. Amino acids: CASSEAGIRARGSPLHF.

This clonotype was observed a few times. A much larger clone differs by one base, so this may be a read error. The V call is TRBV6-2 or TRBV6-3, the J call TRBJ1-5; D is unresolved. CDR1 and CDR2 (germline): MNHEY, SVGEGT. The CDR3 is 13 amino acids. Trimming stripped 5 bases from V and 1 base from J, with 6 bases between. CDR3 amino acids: CASSRRSNQPQHF. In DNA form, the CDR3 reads TGTGCCAGCAGTCGGCGGAGCAATCAGCCCCAGCATTTT.

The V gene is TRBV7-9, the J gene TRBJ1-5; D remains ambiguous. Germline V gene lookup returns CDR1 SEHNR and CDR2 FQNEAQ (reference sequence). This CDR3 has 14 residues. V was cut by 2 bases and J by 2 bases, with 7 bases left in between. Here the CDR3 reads CASSLLDRNQPQHF. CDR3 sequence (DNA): TGTGCCAGCAGCTTATTAGACCGCAATCAGCCCCAGCATTTT.

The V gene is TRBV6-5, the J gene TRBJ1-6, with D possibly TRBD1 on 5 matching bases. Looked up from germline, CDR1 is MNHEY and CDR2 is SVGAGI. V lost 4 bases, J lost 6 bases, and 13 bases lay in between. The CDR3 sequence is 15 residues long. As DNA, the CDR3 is TGTGCCAGCAGTTGGGACGGGGGAGGTAATTCACCCCTCCACTTT. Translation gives CASSWDGGGNSPLHF.

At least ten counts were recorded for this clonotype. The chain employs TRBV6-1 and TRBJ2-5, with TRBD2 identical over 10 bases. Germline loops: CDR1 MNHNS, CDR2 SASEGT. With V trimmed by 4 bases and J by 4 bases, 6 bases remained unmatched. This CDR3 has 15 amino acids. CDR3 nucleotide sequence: TGTGCCAGCAGTGTAAGCGGGAGGGCCGCAGAGACCCAGTACTTC. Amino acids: CASSVSGRAAETQYF.

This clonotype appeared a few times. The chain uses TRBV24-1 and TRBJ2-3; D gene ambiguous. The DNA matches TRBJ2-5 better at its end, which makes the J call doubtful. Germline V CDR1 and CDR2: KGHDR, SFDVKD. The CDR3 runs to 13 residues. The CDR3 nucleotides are TGTGCCACCAGTGATCCACTTGGGGAGACCCAGTACTTC. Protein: CATSDPLGETQYF.

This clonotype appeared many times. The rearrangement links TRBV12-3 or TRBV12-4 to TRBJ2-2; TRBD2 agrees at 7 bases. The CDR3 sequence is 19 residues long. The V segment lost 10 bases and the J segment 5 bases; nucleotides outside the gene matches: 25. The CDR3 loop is CATQGSPNGGGQFTGELFF. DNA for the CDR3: TGTGCCACCCAAGGGAGCCCTAACGGGGGAGGGCAGTTTACCGGGGAGCTGTTTTTT.

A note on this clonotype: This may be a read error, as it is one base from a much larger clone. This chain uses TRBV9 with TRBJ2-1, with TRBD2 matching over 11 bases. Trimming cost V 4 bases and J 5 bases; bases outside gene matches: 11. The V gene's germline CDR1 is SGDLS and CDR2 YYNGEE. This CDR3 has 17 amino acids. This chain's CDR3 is CASSPTLAGGSDNEQFF. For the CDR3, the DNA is TGTGCCAGCAGCCCCACCTTAGCGGGAGGGTCCGACAATGAGCAGTTCTTC.

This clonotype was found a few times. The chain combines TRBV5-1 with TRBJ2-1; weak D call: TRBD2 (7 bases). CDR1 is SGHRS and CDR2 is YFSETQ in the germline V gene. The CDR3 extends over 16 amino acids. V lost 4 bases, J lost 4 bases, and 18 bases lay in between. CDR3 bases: TGCGCCAGCAGCCCCCGTCGGGGGGCTTCTTACAATGAGCAGTTCTTC. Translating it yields CASSPRRGASYNEQFF.

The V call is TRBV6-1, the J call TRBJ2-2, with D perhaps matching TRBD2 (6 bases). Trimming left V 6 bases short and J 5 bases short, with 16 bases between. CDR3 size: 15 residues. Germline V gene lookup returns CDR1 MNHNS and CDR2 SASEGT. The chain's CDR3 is CASSARLEGTGELFF. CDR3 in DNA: TGTGCCAGCAGCGCCAGACTAGAGGGAACCGGGGAGCTGTTTTTT.

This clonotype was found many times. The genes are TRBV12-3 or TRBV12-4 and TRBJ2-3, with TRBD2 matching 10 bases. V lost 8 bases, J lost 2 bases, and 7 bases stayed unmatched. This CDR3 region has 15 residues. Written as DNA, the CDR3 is TGTGCCAGCGTCGAACTAGCGGGGCTCACAGATACGCAGTATTTT. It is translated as CASVELAGLTDTQYF.

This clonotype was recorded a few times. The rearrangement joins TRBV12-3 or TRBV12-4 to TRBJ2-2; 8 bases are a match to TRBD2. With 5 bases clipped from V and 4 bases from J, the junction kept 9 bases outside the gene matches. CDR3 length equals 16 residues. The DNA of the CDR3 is TGTGCCAGCAGTGCCTGGTCAGCGGGGGCCACCGGGGAGCTGTTTTTT. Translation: CASSAWSAGATGELFF.

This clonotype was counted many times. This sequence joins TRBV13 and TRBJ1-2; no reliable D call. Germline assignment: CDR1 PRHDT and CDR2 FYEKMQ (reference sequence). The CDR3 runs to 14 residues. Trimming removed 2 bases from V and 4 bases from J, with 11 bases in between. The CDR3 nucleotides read TGTGCCAGCAGCTTACCGTCCGGAACCTATGGCTACACCTTC. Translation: CASSLPSGTYGYTF.

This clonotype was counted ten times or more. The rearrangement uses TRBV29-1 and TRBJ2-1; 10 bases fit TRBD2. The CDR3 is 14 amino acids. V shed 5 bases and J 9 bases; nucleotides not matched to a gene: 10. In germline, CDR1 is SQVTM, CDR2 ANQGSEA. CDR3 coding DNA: TGCAGCGTTTCTCCTAGCGGGAGTTGGGGTGAGCAGTTCTTC. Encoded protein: CSVSPSGSWGEQFF.